Described below is a single T cell receptor beta chain sequence and its context. Its antigen is not yet known. One base away there is no much larger clone; base qualities are not given. Receptors were amplified or captured by the immunoSEQ multiplex PCR assay. For the multiplex PCR, a mixture combining 60 forward primers for TCR Vbeta segments and 13 reverse primers for TCR Jbeta segments was used. Amplification of the CDR3 region of rearranged TCR beta genes was performed with a multiplex PCR assay on genomic DNA. The amplified TCR beta libraries were sequenced on the Illumina HiSeq System as 87-base-pair reads. As for how the authors treated the data: In a later analysis, some 80 million unique TCR beta chains were counted across the roughly 610 repertoires, and approximately 11 million of these chains were shared by at least two donors. Raw reads were error-corrected and collapsed into unique sequences by a nearest-neighbor algorithm in which closely related sequences were merged to remove PCR and sequencing errors. V, D and J gene segments were assigned by aligning CDR3 sequences to IMGT reference sequences. For a sequence to be retained, a match of at least six nucleotides was required to both a V gene segment and a J gene segment. A rearrangement counted as productive if the CDR3 had no stop codons and remained in frame with V and J, and every other rearrangement counted as non-productive. CDR3 was defined according to IMGT convention as the region running from the second conserved V-encoded cysteine to the conserved J-encoded phenylalanine. The earlier analysis of 587 of the donors excluded any sequence lacking an unambiguous match to a single V gene segment. An earlier analysis of several hundred of the donors classified V segments as functional when productive rearrangements were above 56.7% and as segregating when the standard deviation between donors was above 5%. A statistical classification framework was built to diagnose cytomegalovirus status from the catalog of TCR beta chain sequences. V and J gene assignment, in a later analysis, came from comparing TCR nucleotide sequences with IMGT/GENE-DB human TR gene sequences. Using the TCRdist pipeline, a later analysis assigned CDR3 sequences along with most-parsimonious VDJ recombination scenarios. In a later analysis, each TCR beta chain was defined by its CDR3 amino acid sequence together with its V-gene family, and reads lacking a unique V-gene family were excluded. To address suspected cross-contamination and a sequencing artifact, a later analysis removed around 600 highly shared, low-generation-probability nucleotide sequences. A later analysis calculated a clonal expansion index for each public chain from normalized within-repertoire ranks of inferred template counts. In a later analysis, generation probabilities were computed with a VDJ recombination model fitted to out-of-frame rearrangements, and the resulting probabilities were checked against IGoR. In a later analysis, TCR-TCR, TCR-HLA and TCR-CMV co-occurrence was scored with hypergeometric tests, and a repertoire-size bias correction was applied to TCR pairs. To estimate false discovery rates, a later analysis permuted the HLA or CMV assignments 20 times. A later analysis grouped co-occurring TCRs with DBSCAN, adding TCRdist sequence similarity when clustering within HLA-allele-positive subsets. Repertoires with fewer than 30,000 or more than 120,000 public chains were left out of co-occurrence clustering, as were about 5 repertoires with anomalous nucleotide sharing. The clones in this table, taken by TCRdb from immuneACCESS, are in-frame only. Not every clone is retained; where verified, under half of the shortfall comes from an unresolved V gene, and the cause of the rest is unknown. V and J calls and clone size are as listed in that table; D and trimming were resolved from the DNA. The sample data list approximately 150,000 clones, and around 80% of these were observed just once. The ten largest clones add up to 4.8% of the sample.

In total, just over 650 healthy bone marrow donors made up the cohort. At the time of sampling, all cohort members were nominally healthy, though unrecorded immune exposures were likely present. The donor was CMV seronegative and was included in the group of a few hundred seronegative cohort members. Each donor provided a peripheral blood sample, and peripheral blood mononuclear cells were used for TCR beta sequencing. The Qiagen DNeasy Blood Extraction Kit was used to extract genomic DNA from the blood cell samples. Per the germline V gene (reference sequence), MNHNY is the CDR1 and SVGAGI is the CDR2. The CDR3 sequence holds 12 residues, the cysteine and phenylalanine included. Only the CDR3 portion is preserved as DNA: 36 bases, with reading frame beginning at the first base. The germline ends are 11 bases apart after V is trimmed by 7 bases and J by 4 bases. This sample was taken from a study of cytomegalovirus exposure and HLA in healthy donors (dated by TCRdb to the late 2010s). In the study overall: An earlier analysis of some 620 of the donors reported about 280 Gb of sequence data and 95 million to 140 million unique TCR beta sequences obtained from approximately 180 million T cells. An early release that covered some 630 HLA-typed donors contained about 300 gigabases of sequencing data and around 85 million unique TCR sequences. Of the roughly 400 genotyped donors, approximately 82% fell in the genetic ancestry cluster associated with self-reported Caucasian donors. The study aimed to test whether cataloging public T cell receptors could reveal signatures of past pathogen exposure. Using immunosequencing, the study profiled T cell repertoires from fewer than 700 subjects and related those repertoires to cytomegalovirus serostatus. Besides the first cohort of hundreds of subjects, a separate validation cohort made up of 120 or so different subjects was used. To predict cytomegalovirus infection status, the study combined high-throughput TCR immunosequencing, statistical association of individual TCRs with disease status, and machine learning. A later analysis re-analyzed previously published TCR beta repertoires from 500 to 700 donors and added high-resolution HLA genotyping to study TCR occurrence patterns. In the later analysis, no new phenotypic data were used to find candidate immune exposures; instead, reliance was placed on TCR beta sequences and their occurrence across donors. To decide whether each TCR beta V gene segment behaved as functional or pseudogenic, an earlier analysis of several hundred of the donors relied on high-throughput TCR beta sequencing. Donor age, sex, ethnicity and CMV serostatus were compiled alongside the repertoire data. A later genetic analysis took genome-wide SNP genotypes for about 65% of the roughly 670 donors and used that subset as a discovery cohort. Every discovery cohort repertoire had been produced on one sequencing platform. Class I and class II HLA loci were covered by the typing at four-digit resolution. Typing coverage differed by locus: A, B, C, DRB1 and DQB1 were typed in roughly 620-640 donors, DQA1 in 500 to 550, DPA1 in 600 to 610, and DPB1 in 472. About five DR-DQ haplotypes were treated as single units for association and clustering because of strong linkage in the cohort. Among about 410 genotyped donors of the cohort, an average of roughly 230,000 unique TCR beta nucleotide sequences was sequenced per donor, of which roughly 17% were non-productive. General findings and caveats noted by the study authors: In this cohort, only TCR beta chains were sequenced, and detectable features were limited by the absence of alpha or paired-chain data. When HLA alleles, especially DR and DQ, strongly co-occurred, attributing TCR associations to individual alleles was difficult. Presence/absence analyses assumed roughly uniform sequencing depth across donors, an assumption that may not hold. In a later analysis, most CMV-associated TCR beta chains were found to appear HLA-restricted, with HLA associations seemingly driven largely by CMV exposure. It was suggested by the authors that the approach could potentially be generalized to other disease states and immunological phenotypes. Linkage disequilibrium might explain the correlated functional status among segregating V segments, but an unknown experimental factor could not be excluded. The classifier was reported to diagnose cytomegalovirus status with high specificity and sensitivity in both the original cohort and the validation cohort. In a later analysis, the rate of TCR association differed among HLA loci, with DRB1 alleles having the most associated TCRs and HLA-C alleles having the fewest. At a false discovery rate of 0.05, a later analysis linked approximately 18,000 TCR beta sequences to specific HLA alleles. Some 15 rarely observed V segments, including chromosome 9 orphons, were excluded from the earlier analysis of almost 600 of the donors because counts were too low. In the study, approximately 160 TCR beta chains were listed as associated with cytomegalovirus. In a later analysis, several top co-occurrence clusters were reported to appear linked to parvovirus B19, influenza, CMV and Epstein-Barr virus. For the cohort, immune exposure information was limited to CMV serostatus. A cluster of highly shared sequence variants was judged likely to be a technical artifact of the sequencing pipeline. Across donors, most TCR sequences were observed very rarely, whereas some public TCRs were present in many individuals. Because HLA typing was unavailable for some donors at each locus, only the typed subset was used in association tests. In a later genetic analysis, fewer N-insertions in productive TCRs were reported among donors in an Asian-associated ancestry cluster than the approximately 670-donor mean. Because the 87-base-pair reads could not distinguish some IMGT-functional V segments, including TRBV6-2 and TRBV6-3, those segments were excluded. A further reported finding was that TCR beta sequences accurately predicted the HLA-A and HLA-B alleles for most subjects in the first cohort. In vitro tests confirmed that a few of the cytomegalovirus-associated TCR beta chains recognize cytomegalovirus antigens. Broadly in line with IMGT annotations, most TCR beta V segments showed up in productive rearrangements about 90% or about 30% of the time in an earlier analysis of 450 to 600 of the donors. V-gene and J-gene trimming of TCR beta chains was associated with a missense DCLRE1C variant in a later genetic analysis, and the association was replicated in an independent cohort. In a later analysis, HLA-associated TCR beta chains were found to be more clonally expanded and to have lower generation probabilities than equally common non-associated chains.

The sequence is built from TRBV6-6 and TRBJ2-7, with no confident D gene call. This TCR was sampled from a man between 18 and 35 years old in good health and CMV-seronegative. The sequencing input was PBMCs. The CDR3 here reads CASILPSYEQYF. The sequenced DNA is TGTGCCAGCATCCTACCCTCATACGAGCAGTACTTC.